This T cell receptor (beta chain) was observed in a study of PD-1 blockade in classical Hodgkin lymphoma. Study-level background: Every 2 weeks, patients had 3 mg/kg nivolumab intravenously. Broader study findings: TCR diversity in CD4+, not CD8+, cells rose significantly by C4D1. Before treatment, complete responders showed about the same diversity as newly diagnosed patients. Reported findings placed baseline TCR diversity lower in newly diagnosed patients (compared with healthy donors).

Concerning this clone itself: Its antigen is still unknown.

Each patient's relapse followed autologous stem cell transplantation, and brentuximab vedotin exposure varied. Researchers report purifying CD4+ T cells from thawed PBMCs by magnetic negative selection. Produced via immunoSEQ multiplex PCR; TCRdb's table is partial and in-frame only. This table has tens of thousands of clones, about 83% appearing once. Germline V lookup: CDR1 SGHTA, CDR2 FQGNSA. This CDR3 spans 15 amino acids. J was trimmed by 2 bases and V by 4 bases; bases with no gene match: 4. The chain has TRBV7-2 and TRBJ2-7, with 11 bases aligning to TRBD1. The receptor was isolated from a human donor with classical Hodgkin lymphoma. Sequenced material: CD4+ T cells from blood, taken at baseline. CDR3 protein: CASSSSGQGAYEQYF. The CDR3 bases are TGTGCCAGCAGCTCCTCGGGACAGGGGGCCTACGAGCAGTACTTC. The whole variable domain, remainder taken from reference TRBV7-2 and TRBJ2-7, is GAGVSQSPSNKVTEKGKDVELRCDPISGHTALYWYRQSLGQGLEFLIYFQGNSAPDKSGLPSDRFSAERTGGSVSTLTIQRTQQEDSAVYLCASSSSGQGAYEQYFGPGTRLTVT.